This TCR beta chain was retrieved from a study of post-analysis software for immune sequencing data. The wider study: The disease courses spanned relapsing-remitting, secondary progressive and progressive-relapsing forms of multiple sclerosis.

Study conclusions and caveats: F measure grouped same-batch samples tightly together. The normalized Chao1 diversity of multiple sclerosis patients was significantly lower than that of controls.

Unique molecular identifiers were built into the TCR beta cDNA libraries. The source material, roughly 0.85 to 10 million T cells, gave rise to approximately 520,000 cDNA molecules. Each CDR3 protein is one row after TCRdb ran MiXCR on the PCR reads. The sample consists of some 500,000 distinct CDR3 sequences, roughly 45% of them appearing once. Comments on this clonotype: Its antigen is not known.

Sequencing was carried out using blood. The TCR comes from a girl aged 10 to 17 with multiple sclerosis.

The CDR3 loop is CASSLYKSPYEQYF. CDR3 in DNA: TGTGCCAGCAGCTTATACAAGTCCCCCTACGAGCAGTACTTC. V is TRBV7-2 and J is TRBJ2-7; D gene uncertain. The CDR3 totals 14 residues. V was pared by 2 bases and J by 2 bases, with 10 bases between. CDR1 is SGHTA and CDR2 is FQGNSA in the germline V gene.